Only one count was recorded for the clone carrying this T cell receptor (beta chain). Its antigen remains unknown. Combining a sample-barcoded 5' primer with a J-beta primer mix, a second PCR ran for about 6 to 12 cycles. Each cDNA was tagged by a template-switch adaptor containing 12 random nucleotides. From the 5' RACE reads, TCRdb called clonotypes with MiXCR, one entry per CDR3 protein. Found here are around 1,700,000 distinct CDR3 sequences, under 30% of them singletons; the top ten hold about 7.7%. The data originate from a study of blood T cells in healthy people across ages. Points from the study as a whole: Higher diversity, along with more naive CD4+ cells, distinguished long-lived donors from aged donors. The fall in TCR beta diversity per million T cells was roughly linear with age. The donors' CMV status was not determined, possibly confounding changes in expanded clonotypes.

The CDR3 is made up of 15 amino acids. The ends were cut back, 3 bases at V and 3 bases at J, with 14 bases in the middle. In germline, CDR1 is SGHKS, CDR2 YYEKEE (reference sequence). The V call is TRBV5-5, the J call TRBJ2-3; perhaps TRBD2 as D (6 bases). The TCR was taken from a woman in her 30s in good health. Sequences were obtained from blood. CDR3 in amino acids: CASSSAGRRTDTQYF. In DNA form, the CDR3 reads TGTGCCAGCAGCTCTGCGGGGAGGAGGACAGATACGCAGTATTTT. The full variable domain, completed using reference TRBV5-5 and TRBJ2-3, is DAGVTQSPTHLIKTRGQQVTLRCSPISGHKSVSWYQQVLGQGPQFIFQYYEKEERGRGNFPDRFSARQFPNYSSELNVNALLLGDSALYLCASSSAGRRTDTQYFGPGTRLTVL.